This T cell receptor (beta chain) was captured by sequencing in a study of type 1 and type 2 diabetes patients. This clonotype showed up just a few times. PCR was run on genomic DNA. The TCR beta CDR3 region was amplified using 30 forward and 13 reverse primers. TCRdb analysed the multiplex PCR reads with MiXCR anew, one entry per CDR3 protein. The sample yields 250,000 or so distinct CDR3 sequences, around 47% seen once. Roughly 9.5 milliliters of peripheral blood were collected from each participant. The CDR3 consists of 17 residues. Germline loops: CDR1 SGHTA, CDR2 FQGTGA. Trimming cost V 5 bases and J 5 bases, with 23 bases left between them.

Specimen: peripheral blood mononuclear cells (PBMCs). The receptor's source is a man younger than 30 with type 2 diabetes. This chain joins TRBV7-3 and TRBJ2-3; D not resolved. CDR3 sequence: CASSPFEAARLLDTQYF. In DNA form, the CDR3 reads TGTGCCAGCAGCCCCTTCGAAGCAGCACGTCTATTAGATACGCAGTATTTT.